The rows below give T cell receptor beta chains drawn from one sample of a study of cytomegalovirus exposure and HLA in healthy donors. Here immunoSEQ multiplex PCR was the method, and the copy in TCRdb shows in-frame clones only, minus some. The sample has about 200,000 clones; around 76% are singletons. Sequencing input: PBMCs. Receptor source: a man between 35 and 55 years old in good health and CMV-seropositive. Each CDR3 is given with its conserved first and last residue. D genes are given only for firm matches. Clone size is given for some rows only: seen once, a few or many times, or a class if the clone is expanded.

v_gene	d_gene	j_gene	abundance	CDR3aa	CDR3nt
TRBV27	NA	TRBJ1-1	NA	CASSRWGVDTEAFF	TGTGCCAGCAGTCGATGGGGGGTGGACACTGAAGCTTTCTTT
TRBV27	NA	TRBJ1-4	NA	CASSRTTTNEKLFF	TGTGCCAGCAGTCGGACAACAACTAATGAAAAACTGTTTTTT
TRBV5-5	NA	TRBJ2-5	NA	CASALRQVQETQYF	TGTGCCAGCGCCCTAAGACAGGTCCAAGAGACCCAGTACTTC
TRBV25-1	NA	TRBJ1-2	NA	CASSEGSNYGYTF	TGTGCCAGCAGTGAGGGCAGTAACTATGGCTACACCTTC
TRBV27	NA	TRBJ2-3	NA	CASSFNTDTQYF	TGTGCCAGCAGTTTCAACACAGATACGCAGTATTTT
TRBV5-1	NA	TRBJ1-3	NA	CASSLGETKVSGNTIYF	TGCGCCAGCAGCTTGGGGGAGACTAAAGTCTCTGGAAACACCATATATTTT
TRBV20-1	TRBD1	TRBJ2-7	few	CSARQGYEQYF	TGCAGTGCTCGACAGGGCTACGAGCAGTACTTC
TRBV5-1	TRBD1	TRBJ2-1	NA	CASQDRPDYNEQFF	TGCGCCAGCCAGGACAGGCCTGACTACAATGAGCAGTTCTTC
TRBV4-1	TRBD2	TRBJ2-1	NA	CASSQVRTSSEQFF	TGCGCCAGCAGCCAAGTTAGGACTAGCAGTGAGCAGTTCTTC
TRBV6-1	NA	TRBJ1-5	NA	CASSEVSDQPQHF	TGTGCCAGCAGTGAGGTCAGCGATCAGCCCCAGCATTTT
TRBV6-6	NA	TRBJ1-2	NA	CASSYRGDYYGYTF	TGTGCCAGCAGTTACAGGGGCGACTACTATGGCTACACCTTC
TRBV27	NA	TRBJ1-5	few	CASSLEGTQPQHF	TGTGCCAGCAGTTTGGAGGGAACTCAGCCCCAGCATTTT
TRBV15	NA	TRBJ1-5	NA	CATSRKVTERGQPQHF	TGTGCCACCAGCAGGAAAGTGACCGAAAGGGGTCAGCCCCAGCATTTT
TRBV11-1	NA	TRBJ2-1	NA	CASSRGLSYNEQFF	TGTGCCAGCAGCCGCGGGTTATCCTACAATGAGCAGTTCTTC
TRBV2	TRBD1	TRBJ2-7	NA	CADSGGGEQYF	TGTGCCGACTCAGGGGGTGGCGAGCAGTACTTC
TRBV28	TRBD1	TRBJ1-1	NA	CASQYIQGALAEAFF	TGTGCCAGCCAGTACATACAGGGGGCTCTTGCTGAAGCTTTCTTT
TRBV12-5	NA	TRBJ2-2	NA	CASGRAGAAGELFF	TGTGCTAGTGGACGGGCGGGGGCTGCCGGGGAGCTGTTTTTT
TRBV18	NA	TRBJ2-2	NA	CASSPKQGGTGELFF	TGTGCCAGCTCACCAAAGCAGGGTGGCACCGGGGAGCTGTTTTTT
TRBV5-1	NA	TRBJ1-1	once	CASSSQGVVAEAFF	TGCGCCAGCAGCTCACAGGGTGTTGTTGCTGAAGCTTTCTTT
TRBV2	NA	TRBJ2-4	once	CASSDGGVAKNIQYF	TGTGCCAGCTCGGACGGGGGTGTAGCCAAAAACATTCAGTACTTC
TRBV27	TRBD2	TRBJ2-5	once	CASSLWVAGGPETQYF	TGTGCCAGCAGCCTATGGGTCGCGGGAGGGCCAGAGACCCAGTACTTC
TRBV6-1	NA	TRBJ2-3	once	CASSVGGLPTDTQYF	TGTGCCAGCAGTGTGGGAGGACTACCCACAGATACGCAGTATTTT
TRBV19	NA	TRBJ2-7	NA	CASSSAYEQYF	TGTGCCAGTAGTAGCGCTTACGAGCAGTACTTC
TRBV27	TRBD2	TRBJ2-7	NA	CASSFGGSSTEQYF	TGTGCCAGCAGTTTTGGCGGGAGTTCCACCGAGCAGTACTTC
TRBV9	TRBD2	TRBJ2-7	NA	CASSVGAGGAYEQYF	TGTGCCAGCAGCGTAGGAGCGGGAGGAGCCTACGAGCAGTACTTC
TRBV30	TRBD1	TRBJ1-5	few	CASAGQGANQPQHF	TGTGCCTCCGCGGGACAGGGGGCTAATCAGCCCCAGCATTTT
TRBV27	NA	TRBJ2-7	NA	CASSLEGGYGQYF	TGTGCCAGCAGTTTAGAGGGCGGGTACGGGCAGTACTTC
TRBV5-8	TRBD1	TRBJ2-3	once	CASSSRGRKDTQYF	TGTGCCAGCAGCTCCAGGGGGCGCAAAGATACGCAGTATTTT
TRBV9	TRBD1	TRBJ1-2	NA	CASSHPGGGYTF	TGTGCCAGCAGCCACCCAGGGGGTGGCTACACCTTC
TRBV18	TRBD2	TRBJ2-3	once	CASSPPGLAIPDTQYF	TGTGCCAGCTCACCACCGGGACTAGCAATCCCAGATACGCAGTATTTT
TRBV27	TRBD1	TRBJ2-2	NA	CASSLYGQGYTGELFF	TGTGCCAGCAGTTTATACGGACAGGGGTACACCGGGGAGCTGTTTTTT
TRBV13	NA	TRBJ2-1	NA	CASNRGGLDNEQFF	TGTGCCAGCAACAGGGGGGGACTTGACAATGAGCAGTTCTTC
TRBV9	NA	TRBJ2-2	NA	CASSASLALTNTGELFF	TGTGCCAGCAGCGCCTCTCTAGCGTTGACGAACACCGGGGAGCTGTTTTTT
TRBV7-2	TRBD1	TRBJ1-5	NA	CASSLGQGNQPQHF	TGTGCCAGCAGCCTGGGACAGGGAAATCAGCCCCAGCATTTT
TRBV6-5	NA	TRBJ1-5	NA	CASSYGGGGSPQHF	TGTGCCAGCAGCTACGGTGGAGGAGGAAGTCCCCAGCATTTT
TRBV4-1	NA	TRBJ2-2	NA	CASSQRSANTGELFF	TGCGCCAGCAGCCAAAGGAGCGCGAACACCGGGGAGCTGTTTTTT
TRBV2	NA	TRBJ1-3	NA	CASTPDRNTIYF	TGTGCCAGCACCCCCGACAGAAACACCATATATTTT
TRBV5-4	NA	TRBJ2-3	once	CASSPGQSTDTQYF	TGTGCCAGCAGCCCCGGACAGAGCACAGATACGCAGTATTTT
TRBV7-3	TRBD2	TRBJ2-2	NA	CASSLSGGGSGELFF	TGTGCCAGCAGCTTATCGGGGGGGGGATCCGGGGAGCTGTTTTTT
TRBV10-3	NA	TRBJ2-2	NA	CAISGAQQANTGELFF	TGTGCCATCAGTGGGGCGCAGCAAGCGAACACCGGGGAGCTGTTTTTT
TRBV5-1	NA	TRBJ2-6	few	CASSAAPSGANVLTF	TGCGCCAGCAGCGCGGCTCCATCTGGGGCCAACGTCCTGACTTTC
TRBV6-5	NA	TRBJ2-6	once	CASSPPSNNVLTF	TGTGCCAGCAGTCCCCCTAGCAACAACGTCCTGACTTTC
TRBV6-1	NA	TRBJ2-7	NA	CASSEPGHTYEQYF	TGTGCCAGCAGTGAACCCGGTCATACCTACGAGCAGTACTTC
TRBV6-4	NA	TRBJ2-2	NA	CASSDSLEGGELFF	TGTGCCAGCAGTGATAGTCTGGAGGGCGGGGAGCTGTTTTTT
TRBV7-9	NA	TRBJ2-7	NA	CASSLNSYEQYF	TGTGCCAGCAGCTTAAACAGTTACGAGCAGTACTTC
TRBV4-1	NA	TRBJ1-1	few	CASREGTEAFF	TGCGCCAGCAGAGAGGGCACTGAAGCTTTCTTT
TRBV11-2	NA	TRBJ1-1	once	CASGRDMNTEAFF	TGTGCCAGCGGACGGGACATGAACACTGAAGCTTTCTTT
TRBV11-1	NA	TRBJ2-1	NA	CASSTTIPNEQFF	TGTGCCAGCAGCACGACTATTCCAAATGAGCAGTTCTTC
TRBV4-2	NA	TRBJ1-4	NA	CASSQNWGATNEKLFF	TGTGCCAGCAGCCAGAATTGGGGAGCAACTAATGAAAAACTGTTTTTT
TRBV7-7	NA	TRBJ2-2	NA	CASSLARGAGELFF	TGTGCTAGCAGCTTAGCGCGAGGCGCCGGGGAGCTGTTTTTT
TRBV11-2	TRBD1	TRBJ1-5	NA	CASSSTGGDKQPQHF	TGTGCCAGCAGCTCCACAGGGGGGGATAAGCAGCCCCAGCATTTT
TRBV6-1	TRBD1	TRBJ1-5	NA	CATSTGTGYQPQHF	TGTGCCACCTCCACCGGGACAGGTTATCAGCCCCAGCATTTT